The next 7 T cell receptor beta chains were all read from a single sample in a study of T cell repertoires in ileal Crohn's disease. TCRdb's copy holds only in-frame clones and misses some; the assay was immunoSEQ multiplex PCR. In the table there are approximately 30,000 clones, about 80% of which are singletons. Sequencing was carried out using ileal tissue. The receptors stem from an adult with Crohn's disease.

V usage is TRBV30 and J usage is TRBJ1-1; 9 bases line up with TRBD1. The CDR3 length is 13 residues. Losses at the gene ends were 5 bases for V and 2 bases for J; bases not matched to a gene: 3. Germline CDR1 is GTSNPN and CDR2 is SVGIG (reference sequence). CDR3 amino acids: CAWDRGGNTEAFF. In DNA, the CDR3 is TGTGCCTGGGACAGGGGGGGTAACACTGAAGCTTTCTTT.

The gene calls are TRBV2 and TRBJ2-2, with a tentative D call TRBD2 (6 bases). The germline V and J ends were trimmed by 5 bases and 6 bases, with 19 bases remaining between them. The CDR3 has 16 amino acids. The V gene's germline CDR1 is SNHLY and CDR2 FYNNEI. CDR3 in DNA: TGTGCCAGCAGTTGGGAGCGGGTAATGTTGGCCGGGGAGCTGTTTTTT. Amino acids: CASSWERVMLAGELFF.

The chain recombines TRBV6-1 with TRBJ1-1; no clear D. Trimming took off 7 bases at V and 4 bases at J, with 16 bases between the two ends. The length of the CDR3 is 14 residues. Germline CDR1 reads MNHNS; CDR2 reads SASEGT. The CDR3 nucleotides read TGTGCCAGCAACGGGCGGAGGACCGGCACTGAAGCTTTCTTT. This gives the protein CASNGRRTGTEAFF.

The rearrangement links TRBV2 to TRBJ2-1; 11 bases line up with TRBD2. The CDR3 is 15 amino acids. Germline loops: CDR1 SNHLY, CDR2 FYNNEI. The V gene end was trimmed by 5 bases and the J gene end by 2 bases; junction bases not matched to a gene: 2. CDR3 residues: CASSLAGGPYNEQFF. The CDR3 coding sequence is TGTGCCAGCAGTTTAGCGGGAGGGCCCTACAATGAGCAGTTCTTC.

The rearrangement uses TRBV7-3 and TRBJ2-3; 8 nucleotides line up with TRBD2. The trim removed 2 bases at V and 10 bases at J, leaving 5 bases unmatched. The CDR3 runs to 13 residues. Germline V gives CDR1 SGHTA, CDR2 FQGTGA. Written as DNA, the CDR3 is TGTGCCAGCAGCTTATCGGCGGGAGGCGCGCAGTATTTT. This sequence encodes CASSLSAGGAQYF.

The chain uses TRBV30 and TRBJ1-6, with D unresolved. Germline lookup yields CDR1 GTSNPN and CDR2 SVGIG (reference sequence). V lost 5 bases and J lost 6, with 11 bases in between. This CDR3 has 13 residues. Here the CDR3 DNA reads TGTGCCTGGGCGGGTTCCGGTAATTCACCCCTCCACTTT. Translation gives CAWAGSGNSPLHF.

This rearrangement joins TRBV6-5 to TRBJ1-4; weak D call: TRBD1 (5 bases). The CDR3 has 14 amino acids. V was trimmed by 4 bases and J by 0 bases, leaving 6 bases between them. Germline V lookup: CDR1 MNHEY, CDR2 SVGAGI. The CDR3 spells CASSLTATNEKLFF. The CDR3 DNA follows: TGTGCCAGCAGTTTGACAGCAACTAATGAAAAACTGTTTTTT.